A single sample gave rise to the 29 T cell receptor beta chains below, sequenced in a study of CD8 T cells in ankylosing spondylitis. TCRdb re-called the 5' RACE reads with MiXCR, one entry per CDR3 protein. The sample has approximately 210,000 distinct CDR3 sequences, over 10% seen once. The sequenced sample consisted of blood, either unsorted or a sorted T cell fraction (not recorded which). These receptors were obtained from a male donor with ankylosing spondylitis or in good health (not recorded which).

The chain uses TRBV6-1 and TRBJ2-1, with 12 positions matching TRBD1. With 5 bases clipped from V and 9 bases from J, the junction kept 5 bases outside the gene matches. The CDR3 is made up of 14 amino acids. Germline V gene lookup returns CDR1 MNHNS and CDR2 SASEGT. The CDR3 here is CASSPGQGASEQFF. CDR3 bases: TGTGCCAGCAGTCCGGGACAGGGGGCTAGTGAGCAGTTCTTC.

The V call is TRBV20-1, the J call TRBJ1-1; 7 nucleotides align to TRBD1. Trimming cost V 3 bases and J 0 bases; bases outside gene matches: 7. The CDR3 contains 15 residues. The germline V gene has CDR1 DFQATT and CDR2 SNEGSKA (reference sequence). In DNA form, the CDR3 reads TGCAGTGCTAGGGATCAGACAGGGCTGAACACTGAAGCTTTCTTT. Encoded protein: CSARDQTGLNTEAFF.

This clonotype has a count of ten or more. This sequence joins TRBV12-3 or TRBV12-4 and TRBJ2-6; no definite D call. V was pared by 6 bases and J by 2 bases, with 2 bases between. This CDR3 is built from 12 residues. The CDR3 loop reads CASRAGANVLTF. CDR3 nucleotide sequence: TGTGCCAGCAGGGCTGGGGCCAACGTCCTGACTTTC.

This clonotype has just a few counts. The chain couples TRBV11-2 to TRBJ2-3; possible D gene TRBD2, 5 bases. CDR1 and CDR2 from the germline V gene are SGHAT and FQNNGV. This CDR3 is 14 amino acids long. Deletions cut 3 bases from V and 4 bases from J, with 11 bases between. The CDR3 coding sequence is TGTGCCAGCAGCTTCTCTCAACTAGCAGATACGCAGTATTTT. Protein product: CASSFSQLADTQYF.

This clonotype occurred a few times. V is TRBV27 and J is TRBJ2-1; D uncertain. The germline CDR1 and CDR2 sequences are MNHEY and SMNVEV (reference sequence). Trimming removed 1 base at V and 0 bases at J, with 10 bases between. The CDR3 totals 16 residues. Here the CDR3 reads CASSLFSPSSYNEQFF. The CDR3 region has the DNA TGTGCCAGCAGTTTATTTAGCCCAAGCTCCTACAATGAGCAGTTCTTC.

The chain carries TRBV27 and TRBJ2-7; D gene uncertain. Trimming removed 2 bases from V and 4 bases from J, with 18 bases in between. This CDR3 is 16 amino acids long. Germline lookup yields CDR1 MNHEY and CDR2 SMNVEV (reference sequence). The CDR3, as DNA: TGTGCCAGCAGTTTAACGGAGCTATCAAAGGTGTACGAGCAGTACTTC. This codes for CASSLTELSKVYEQYF.

This clonotype was seen more than once but under ten times. This rearrangement joins TRBV5-6 to TRBJ2-5; 10 nucleotides match TRBD2. The junction had 7 bases not matched to a gene; V was cut back by 3 bases and J by 5 bases. CDR3 length equals 15 residues. Germline V gives CDR1 SGHDT, CDR2 YYEEEE. The CDR3 sequence is CASSYPAGGSETQYF. DNA of the CDR3: TGTGCCAGCAGCTATCCAGCGGGGGGGTCGGAGACCCAGTACTTC.

The chain combines TRBV11-3 with TRBJ2-1; no clear D. Germline assignment: CDR1 SGHNT and CDR2 YENEEA. Trimming removed 1 base from V and 2 bases from J, with 9 bases in between. The CDR3 consists of 15 residues. CDR3 nucleotides: TGTGCCAGCAGCTTAGGAAAGAGCACCTACAATGAGCAGTTCTTC. As protein: CASSLGKSTYNEQFF.

V is TRBV30 and J is TRBJ1-5, with TRBD1 identical over 8 bases. The CDR3 totals 15 residues. The V gene end was trimmed by 0 bases and the J gene end by 6 bases; junction bases not matched to a gene: 7. CDR1 and CDR2 from the germline V gene are GTSNPN and SVGIG (reference sequence). The CDR3 region has the DNA TGTGCCTGGAGTGTACCACAGGGGGTCGGTCAGCCCCAGCATTTT. Its translation: CAWSVPQGVGQPQHF.

This chain links TRBV3-1 with TRBJ2-5; possibly TRBD1 for D (6 bases). This CDR3 contains 16 residues. The ends were cut back, 1 base at V and 3 bases at J, with 15 bases in the middle. Germline assignment: CDR1 LGHDT and CDR2 YNNKEL (reference sequence). The CDR3 region is CASSQGLQGGEETQYF. Here the CDR3 DNA reads TGTGCCAGCAGCCAAGGTCTACAGGGTGGGGAAGAGACCCAGTACTTC.

This clonotype was found many times. The chain has TRBV12-3 or TRBV12-4 and TRBJ1-1; D remains unclear. CDR3 length equals 15 residues. Trimming took off 1 base at V and 0 bases at J, with 9 bases between the two ends. DNA of the CDR3: TGTGCCAGCAGTTTAGGGGCAGCATTGAACACTGAAGCTTTCTTT. It translates to CASSLGAALNTEAFF.

The chain uses TRBV12-3 or TRBV12-4 and TRBJ2-1; no firm D call. V lost 7 bases and J lost 8, with 12 bases in between. The CDR3 spans 12 residues. CDR3 DNA: TGTGCCAGCACCCCCGGCGACGATGAGCAGTTCTTC. Its protein product is CASTPGDDEQFF.

V usage is TRBV5-1 and J usage is TRBJ2-5; TRBD1 matches at 7 bases. CDR3 length equals 14 residues. Germline trimming cut 0 bases from V and 5 bases from J; bases unmatched to any gene: 4. Germline CDR1 and CDR2: SGHRS and YFSETQ. CDR3 region: CASSLEARGETQYF. The CDR3 nucleotides are TGCGCCAGCAGCTTGGAAGCCAGGGGGGAGACCCAGTACTTC.

The J gene is TRBJ2-1, the V gene TRBV11-2; D may match TRBD1 or TRBD2 (5 bases each). This CDR3 comprises 14 residues. Germline CDR1 SGHAT, CDR2 FQNNGV. Trimming left V 3 bases short and J 5 bases short, with 11 bases between. The CDR3 region has the DNA TGTGCCAGCAGCTTGGGACGGGACCACAATGAGCAGTTCTTC. This translates into CASSLGRDHNEQFF.

The rearrangement links TRBV6-1 to TRBJ2-3; 11 bases fit TRBD2. From germline, CDR1 is MNHNS and CDR2 SASEGT. The CDR3 totals 17 residues. V shed 2 bases, J shed 5 bases, and the junction held 9 bases outside the gene matches. Here the CDR3 DNA reads TGTGCCAGCAGTGAACCCGTAGCGGGGGGGCCGGAAGATACGCAGTATTTT. Protein sequence: CASSEPVAGGPEDTQYF.

This clonotype came up many times. V usage is TRBV12-3 or TRBV12-4 and J usage is TRBJ2-1; D not resolved. The CDR3 runs 13 residues. The V gene lost 11 bases and the J gene lost 6 bases, with 17 bases spanning the gap. The DNA for the CDR3 is TGTGCCGTCAGAGACTCCCGAAGCAATGAGCAGTTCTTC. Translating gives CAVRDSRSNEQFF.

The gene calls are TRBV27 and TRBJ2-5; D gene unclear. Germline values: CDR1 MNHEY, CDR2 SMNVEV (reference sequence). The CDR3 totals 14 residues. Trimming cost V 6 bases and J 0 bases, with 11 bases left between them. CDR3 bases: TGTGCCAGCAGCCGCGACACTTACCAAGAGACCCAGTACTTC. This codes for CASSRDTYQETQYF.

This rearrangement joins TRBV28 to TRBJ2-1; TRBD1 aligns across 7 bases. Germline CDR1 and CDR2: MDHEN and SYDVKM. The CDR3 is 17 residues long. V shed 6 bases and J 2 bases; nucleotides not matched to a gene: 13. Here the CDR3 DNA reads TGTGCCAGCAGCACTCACGGACAGGCAGTCCCCTACAATGAGCAGTTCTTC. This sequence encodes CASSTHGQAVPYNEQFF.

This clonotype was picked up a small number of times. V gene TRBV7-2 combines with J gene TRBJ1-4; D ambiguous. Trimming stripped 3 bases from V and 7 bases from J, with 12 bases between. There are 14 residues in the CDR3. Per germline, CDR1 SGHTA and CDR2 FQGNSA. DNA of the CDR3: TGTGCCAGCAGCTTGCACCAAGACGTTGAAAAACTGTTTTTT. The encoded protein is CASSLHQDVEKLFF.

The V and J genes are TRBV2 and TRBJ2-1; D is ambiguous. The V and J ends lost 9 bases and 5 bases respectively, with 8 bases between them. The CDR3 has 11 residues. CDR1 and CDR2 from the germline V gene are SNHLY and FYNNEI. CDR3 DNA: TGTGCCAGGGGAACCAACAATGAGCAGTTCTTC. This gives the protein CARGTNNEQFF.

This clonotype was picked up a small number of times. This chain joins TRBV3-1 and TRBJ2-3; the match to TRBD2 covers 10 bases. The CDR3 is made up of 14 amino acids. V shed 4 bases, J shed 4 bases, and the junction held 2 bases outside the gene matches. CDR1 and CDR2 from the germline V gene are LGHDT and YNNKEL (reference sequence). DNA for the CDR3: TGTGCCAGCAGCCCTGGACTAGCGGCAGATACGCAGTATTTT. The encoded protein is CASSPGLAADTQYF.

The chain couples TRBV20-1 to TRBJ2-1; TRBD2 matches at 12 bases. The V and J ends lost 6 bases and 4 bases, in that order; junction bases with no gene match: 4. This CDR3 region has 14 residues. Germline assignment: CDR1 DFQATT and CDR2 SNEGSKA (reference sequence). CDR3 nucleotide sequence: TGCAGTGCCCATGGACTAGCGGGGTACAATGAGCAGTTCTTC. It is translated as CSAHGLAGYNEQFF.

The chain carries TRBV6-1 and TRBJ2-7, with 12 bases aligning to TRBD2. V was clipped by 6 bases and J by 4 bases; unmatched bases: 10. This CDR3 comprises 16 residues. Looked up from germline, CDR1 is MNHNS and CDR2 is SASEGT. CDR3 sequence: CASRPLAGGPSYEQYF. The CDR3 nucleotides read TGTGCCAGCAGACCTCTAGCGGGAGGGCCTAGTTACGAGCAGTACTTC.

The sample holds a few counts of this clonotype. The rearrangement joins TRBV20-1 to TRBJ2-7; the D gene is possibly TRBD1 (6 bases). This CDR3 spans 13 amino acids. Trimming removed 7 bases from V and 2 bases from J, with 15 bases in between. Germline lookup yields CDR1 DFQATT and CDR2 SNEGSKA (reference sequence). Here the CDR3 DNA reads TGCAGTGGTACCGACAGGCCCGCCTACGAGCAGTACTTC. Translated, it gives CSGTDRPAYEQYF.

The chain joins TRBV28 to TRBJ2-1; 8 positions match TRBD2. In germline, CDR1 is MDHEN, CDR2 SYDVKM. The CDR3 covers 15 residues. With V trimmed by 2 bases and J by 8 bases, 8 bases remained unmatched. The CDR3: CASSLQAGVHDEQFF. CDR3 nucleotide sequence: TGTGCCAGCAGTTTACAAGCGGGAGTTCACGATGAGCAGTTCTTC.

This clonotype was observed a few times. The chain is built from TRBV6-1 and TRBJ2-1; D perhaps matches TRBD2 (6 bases). This CDR3 has 17 amino acids. CDR1 and CDR2 (germline): MNHNS, SASEGT. V gave up 6 bases and J gave up 8 bases, with 26 bases separating them. CDR3 sequence (DNA): TGTGCCAGCAGGGAATTATCGACTAGTCCCCTATTGCATGAGCAGTTCTTC. It encodes CASRELSTSPLLHEQFF.

There are a few counts of this clonotype. The chain has TRBV5-6 and TRBJ1-1, with D uncertain. Germline V CDR1 and CDR2: SGHDT, YYEEEE. The CDR3 contains 12 residues. Trimming left V 2 bases short and J 2 bases short, with 4 bases between. The chain's CDR3 is CASSFTNTEAFF. CDR3 nucleotide sequence: TGTGCCAGCAGCTTTACAAACACTGAAGCTTTCTTT.

The genes are TRBV27 and TRBJ2-2; the match to TRBD2 covers 7 bases. V shed 4 bases, J shed 1 base, and the junction held 0 bases outside the gene matches. This CDR3 contains 14 residues. CDR1 and CDR2 (germline): MNHEY, SMNVEV (reference sequence). CDR3 amino acids: CASSSSGNTGELFF. The CDR3 bases are TGTGCCAGCAGTTCTAGCGGGAACACCGGGGAGCTGTTTTTT.

This clonotype turned up a few times. The V gene is TRBV7-6, the J gene TRBJ2-7; no firm D call. The CDR3 covers 14 residues. CDR1 is SGHVS and CDR2 is FNYEAQ in the germline V gene. The ends were cut back, 6 bases at V and 5 bases at J, with 17 bases in the middle. The CDR3 DNA follows: TGTGCCAGCAGTTTAAGCAAGGGATTCGACGAGCAGTACTTC. Its translation is CASSLSKGFDEQYF.